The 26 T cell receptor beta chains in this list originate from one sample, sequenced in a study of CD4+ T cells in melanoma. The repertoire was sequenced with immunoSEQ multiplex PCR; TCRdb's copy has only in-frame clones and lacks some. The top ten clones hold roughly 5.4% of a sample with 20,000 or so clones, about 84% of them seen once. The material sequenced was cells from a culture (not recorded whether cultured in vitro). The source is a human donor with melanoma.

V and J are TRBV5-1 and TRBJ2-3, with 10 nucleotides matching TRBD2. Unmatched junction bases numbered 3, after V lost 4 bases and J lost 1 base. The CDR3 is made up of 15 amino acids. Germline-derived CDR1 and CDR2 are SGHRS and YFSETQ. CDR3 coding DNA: TGCGCCAGCAGCATAGCGGGGGGAGGCACAGATACGCAGTATTTT. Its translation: CASSIAGGGTDTQYF.

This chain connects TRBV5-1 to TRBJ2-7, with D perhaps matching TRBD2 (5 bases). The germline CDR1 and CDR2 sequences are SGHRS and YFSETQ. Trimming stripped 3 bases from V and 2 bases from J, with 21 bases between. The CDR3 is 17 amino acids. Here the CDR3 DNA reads TGCGCCAGCAGCTCCCCTGCGGGCGGCCTACCTCCCTACGAGCAGTACTTC. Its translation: CASSSPAGGLPPYEQYF.

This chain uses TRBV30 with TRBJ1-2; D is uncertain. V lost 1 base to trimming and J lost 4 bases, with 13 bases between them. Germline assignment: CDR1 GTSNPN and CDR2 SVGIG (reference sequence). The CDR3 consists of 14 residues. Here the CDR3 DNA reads TGTGCCTGGAGTGAGGAGGGATGGAGCTATGGCTACACCTTC. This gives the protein CAWSEEGWSYGYTF.

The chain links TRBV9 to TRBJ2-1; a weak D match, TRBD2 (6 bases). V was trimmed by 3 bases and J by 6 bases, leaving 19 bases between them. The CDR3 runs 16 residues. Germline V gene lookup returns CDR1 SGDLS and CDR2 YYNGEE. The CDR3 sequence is CASSARSGRWGNEQFF. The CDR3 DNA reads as TGTGCCAGCAGCGCCCGTAGCGGACGGTGGGGCAATGAGCAGTTCTTC.

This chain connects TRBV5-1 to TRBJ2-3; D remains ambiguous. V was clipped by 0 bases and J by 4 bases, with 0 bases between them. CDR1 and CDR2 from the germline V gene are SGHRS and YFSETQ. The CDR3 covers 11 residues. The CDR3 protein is CASSLADTQYF. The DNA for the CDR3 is TGCGCCAGCAGCTTGGCAGATACGCAGTATTTT.

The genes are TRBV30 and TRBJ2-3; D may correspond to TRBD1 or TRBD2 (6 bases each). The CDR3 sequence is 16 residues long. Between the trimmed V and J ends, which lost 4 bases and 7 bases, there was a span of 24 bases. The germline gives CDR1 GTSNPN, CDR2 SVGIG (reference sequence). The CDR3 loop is CAWNFPTGALRNTQYF. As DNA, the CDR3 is TGTGCCTGGAACTTCCCGACGGGGGCCCTCCGGAATACGCAGTATTTT.

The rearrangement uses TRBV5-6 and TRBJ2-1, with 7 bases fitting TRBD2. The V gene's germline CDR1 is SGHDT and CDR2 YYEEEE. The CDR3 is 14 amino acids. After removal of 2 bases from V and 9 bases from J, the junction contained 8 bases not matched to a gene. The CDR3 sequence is CASSFSSTSTEQFF. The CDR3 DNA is TGTGCCAGCAGCTTCTCCTCGACTAGCACTGAGCAGTTCTTC.

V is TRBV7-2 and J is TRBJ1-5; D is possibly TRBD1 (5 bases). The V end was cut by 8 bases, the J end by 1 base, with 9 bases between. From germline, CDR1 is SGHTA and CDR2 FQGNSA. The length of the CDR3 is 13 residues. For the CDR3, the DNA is TGTGCCAGCGCATGGGACAGCAATCAGCCCCAGCATTTT. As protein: CASAWDSNQPQHF. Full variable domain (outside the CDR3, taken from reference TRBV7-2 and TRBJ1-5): GAGVSQSPSNKVTEKGKDVELRCDPISGHTALYWYRQSLGQGLEFLIYFQGNSAPDKSGLPSDRFSAERTGGSVSTLTIQRTQQEDSAVYLCASAWDSNQPQHFGDGTRLSIL.

The CDR3 protein is CASRDPTNYGYTF. CDR3 coding DNA: TGTGCCAGTAGGGATCCCACTAACTATGGCTACACCTTC. The J gene is TRBJ1-2, the V gene TRBV19, with D unclear. The V gene's germline CDR1 is LNHDA and CDR2 SQIVND (reference sequence). The CDR3 is made up of 13 amino acids. The ends were cut back, 6 bases at V and 0 bases at J, with 8 bases in the middle. Full variable domain (outside the CDR3, taken from reference TRBV19 and TRBJ1-2): DGGITQSPKYLFRKEGQNVTLSCEQNLNHDAMYWYRQDPGQGLRLIYYSQIVNDFQKGDIAEGYSVSREKKESFPLTVTSAQKNPTAFYLCASRDPTNYGYTFGSGTRLTVV.

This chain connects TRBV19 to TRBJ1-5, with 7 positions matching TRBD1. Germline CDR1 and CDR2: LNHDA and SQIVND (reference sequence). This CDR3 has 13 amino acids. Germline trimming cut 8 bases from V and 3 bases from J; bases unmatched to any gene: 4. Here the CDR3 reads CASGGQYNQPQHF. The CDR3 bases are TGTGCCAGTGGGGGACAGTACAATCAGCCCCAGCATTTT. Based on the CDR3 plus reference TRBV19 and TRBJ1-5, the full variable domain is DGGITQSPKYLFRKEGQNVTLSCEQNLNHDAMYWYRQDPGQGLRLIYYSQIVNDFQKGDIAEGYSVSREKKESFPLTVTSAQKNPTAFYLCASGGQYNQPQHFGDGTRLSIL.

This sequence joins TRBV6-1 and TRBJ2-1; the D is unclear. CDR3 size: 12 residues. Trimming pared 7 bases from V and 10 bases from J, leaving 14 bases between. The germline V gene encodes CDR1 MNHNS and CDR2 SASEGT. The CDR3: CASTFSTREQFF. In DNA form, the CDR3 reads TGTGCCAGCACCTTCAGCACGAGGGAGCAGTTCTTC.

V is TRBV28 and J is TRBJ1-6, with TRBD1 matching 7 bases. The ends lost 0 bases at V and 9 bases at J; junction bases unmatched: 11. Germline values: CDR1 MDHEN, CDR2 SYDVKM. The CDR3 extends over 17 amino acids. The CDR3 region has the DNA TGTGCCAGCAGTTTATGGGACAGGCAGCGTCCGATTTCACCCCTCCACTTT. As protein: CASSLWDRQRPISPLHF.

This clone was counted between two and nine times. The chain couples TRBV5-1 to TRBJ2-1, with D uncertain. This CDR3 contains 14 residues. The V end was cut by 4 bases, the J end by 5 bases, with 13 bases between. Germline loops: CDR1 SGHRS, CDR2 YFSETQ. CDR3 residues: CASSPGRSNNEQFF. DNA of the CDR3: TGCGCCAGCAGCCCCGGAAGGAGCAACAATGAGCAGTTCTTC.

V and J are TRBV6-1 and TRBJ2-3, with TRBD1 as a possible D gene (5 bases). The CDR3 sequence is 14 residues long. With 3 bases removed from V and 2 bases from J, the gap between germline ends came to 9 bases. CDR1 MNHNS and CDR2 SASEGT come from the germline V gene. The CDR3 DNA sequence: TGTGCCAGCAGTGATAGGGGTCCCACAGATACGCAGTATTTT. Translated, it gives CASSDRGPTDTQYF.

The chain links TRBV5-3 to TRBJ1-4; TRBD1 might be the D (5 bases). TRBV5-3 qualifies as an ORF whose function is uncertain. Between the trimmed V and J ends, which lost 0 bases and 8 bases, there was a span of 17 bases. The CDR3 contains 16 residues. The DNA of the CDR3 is TGTGCCAGAAGCTTGGGGGGAGAGACACGGGGGGAAAAACTGTTTTTT. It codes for CARSLGGETRGEKLFF.

CDR3 in amino acids: CASRPGQGYGSPLHF. CDR3 in DNA: TGTGCCAGCAGGCCGGGACAGGGATATGGTTCACCCCTCCACTTT. The V call is TRBV6-5, the J call TRBJ1-6; 9 bases map to TRBD1. With 6 bases clipped from V and 9 bases from J, the junction kept 9 bases outside the gene matches. Germline CDR1 is MNHEY and CDR2 is SVGAGI. The CDR3 covers 15 residues.

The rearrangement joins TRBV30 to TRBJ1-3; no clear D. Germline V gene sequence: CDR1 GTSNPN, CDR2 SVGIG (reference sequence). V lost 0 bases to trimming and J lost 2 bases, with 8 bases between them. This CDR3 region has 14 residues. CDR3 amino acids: CAWSVGNTGNTIYF. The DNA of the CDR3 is TGTGCCTGGAGTGTAGGGAATACTGGAAACACCATATATTTT.

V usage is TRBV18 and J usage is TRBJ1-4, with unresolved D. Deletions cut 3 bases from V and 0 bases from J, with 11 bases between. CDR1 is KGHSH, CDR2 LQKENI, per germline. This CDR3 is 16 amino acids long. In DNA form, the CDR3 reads TGTGCCAGCTCACCGGGATTGGGCGCAACTAATGAAAAACTGTTTTTT. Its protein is CASSPGLGATNEKLFF.

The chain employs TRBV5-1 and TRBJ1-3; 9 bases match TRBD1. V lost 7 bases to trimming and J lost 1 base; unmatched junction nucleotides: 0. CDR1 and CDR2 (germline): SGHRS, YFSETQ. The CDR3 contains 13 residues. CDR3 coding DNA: TGCGCCAGCGGGACAGGGTCTGGAAACACCATATATTTT. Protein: CASGTGSGNTIYF.

The CDR3 nucleotides read TGTGCCAGCAGCCGACAGGCAAGAGGGAGTTCACCCCTCCACTTT. The encoded protein is CASSRQARGSSPLHF. The rearrangement uses TRBV2 and TRBJ1-6; weak D call: TRBD1 (6 bases). Germline lookup yields CDR1 SNHLY and CDR2 FYNNEI. CDR3 length equals 15 residues. V lost 6 bases to trimming and J lost 9 bases, with 18 bases between them.

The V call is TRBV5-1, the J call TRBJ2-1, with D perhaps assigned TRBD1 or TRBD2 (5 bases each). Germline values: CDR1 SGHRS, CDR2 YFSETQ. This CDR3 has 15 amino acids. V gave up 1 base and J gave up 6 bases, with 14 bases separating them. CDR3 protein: CASSLSGAGPNEQFF. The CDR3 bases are TGCGCCAGCAGCTTGTCCGGGGCAGGCCCCAATGAGCAGTTCTTC.

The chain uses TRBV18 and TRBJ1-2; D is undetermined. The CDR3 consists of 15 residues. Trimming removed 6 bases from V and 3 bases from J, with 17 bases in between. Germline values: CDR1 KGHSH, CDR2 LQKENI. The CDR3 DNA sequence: TGTGCCAGCTCCCCCGGGAAAAGGGCGGACTATGGCTACACCTTC. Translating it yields CASSPGKRADYGYTF.

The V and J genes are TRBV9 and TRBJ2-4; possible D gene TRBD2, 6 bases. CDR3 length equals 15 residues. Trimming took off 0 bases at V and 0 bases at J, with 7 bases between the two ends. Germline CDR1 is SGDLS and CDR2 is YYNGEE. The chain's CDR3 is CASSVAGGAKNIQYF. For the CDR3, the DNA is TGTGCCAGCAGCGTAGCCGGGGGAGCCAAAAACATTCAGTACTTC. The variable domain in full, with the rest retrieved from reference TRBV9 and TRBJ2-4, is DSGVTQTPKHLITATGQRVTLRCSPRSGDLSVYWYQQSLDQGLQFLIQYYNGEERAKGNILERFSAQQFPDLHSELNLSSLELGDSALYFCASSVAGGAKNIQYFGAGTRLSVL.

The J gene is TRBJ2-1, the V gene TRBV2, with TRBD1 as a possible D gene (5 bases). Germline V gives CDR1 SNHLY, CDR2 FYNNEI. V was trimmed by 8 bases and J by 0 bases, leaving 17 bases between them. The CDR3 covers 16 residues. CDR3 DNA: TGTGCCAGCGGTGGAGAAGGGCAGGGCTCCTACAATGAGCAGTTCTTC. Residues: CASGGEGQGSYNEQFF.

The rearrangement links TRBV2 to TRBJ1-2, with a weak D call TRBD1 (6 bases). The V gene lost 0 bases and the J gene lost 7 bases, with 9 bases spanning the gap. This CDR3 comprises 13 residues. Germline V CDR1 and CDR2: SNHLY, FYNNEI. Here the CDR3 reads CASSEAAGAGYTF. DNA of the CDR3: TGTGCCAGCAGTGAAGCCGCAGGGGCTGGCTACACCTTC.

For the CDR3, the DNA is TGTGCCAGCAGTTACGATTTATGGCTGACGTCTGAAGCTTTCTTT. Protein: CASSYDLWLTSEAFF. V is TRBV6-5 and J is TRBJ1-1; D remains unclear. In germline, CDR1 is MNHEY, CDR2 SVGAGI. V was shortened by 2 bases and J by 6 bases, with 16 bases between the two germline ends. CDR3 size: 15 residues.